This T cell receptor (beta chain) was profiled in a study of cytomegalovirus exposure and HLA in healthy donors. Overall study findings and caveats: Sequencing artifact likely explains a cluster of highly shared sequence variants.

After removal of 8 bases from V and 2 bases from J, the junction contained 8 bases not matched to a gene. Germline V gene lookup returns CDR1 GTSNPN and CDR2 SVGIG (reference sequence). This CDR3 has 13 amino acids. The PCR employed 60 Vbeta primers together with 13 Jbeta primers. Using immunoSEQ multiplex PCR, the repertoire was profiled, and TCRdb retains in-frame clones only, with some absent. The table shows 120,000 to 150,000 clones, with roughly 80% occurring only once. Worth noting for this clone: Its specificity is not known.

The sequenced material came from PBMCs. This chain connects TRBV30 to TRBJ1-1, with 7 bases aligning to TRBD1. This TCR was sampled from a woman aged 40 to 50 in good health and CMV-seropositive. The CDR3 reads CAVRQGTNTEAFF. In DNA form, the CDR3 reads TGTGCCGTACGACAGGGAACTAACACTGAAGCTTTCTTT.